The 10 T cell receptor beta chains listed next were all sequenced from one sample in a study of T cells in tuberculosis. TCRdb's table, derived via immunoSEQ multiplex PCR, lists solely in-frame clones and lacks some. The repertoire holds some 31,000 clones, roughly 86% seen once, with around 5.2% in the top ten. Time point noted: new active TB diagnosis, blood taken before or within 7 days of starting treatment. The sample in question was PBMCs, obtained at tuberculosis diagnosis. The receptor source for this set is an adult with tuberculosis.

The V call is TRBV4-1, the J call TRBJ2-4, with 8 nucleotides matching TRBD2. The germline V gene encodes CDR1 MGHRA and CDR2 YSYEKL. The length of the CDR3 is 14 residues. V was pared by 4 bases and J by 7 bases, with 6 bases of the junction left unmatched. CDR3 loop: CASSPPSGGNIQYF. In DNA, the CDR3 is TGCGCCAGCAGCCCGCCTTCGGGGGGGAACATTCAGTACTTC.

This clone qualifies as medium-sized. The V call is TRBV27, the J call TRBJ2-7; the match to TRBD2 covers 9 bases. The V segment lost 3 bases and the J segment 4 bases; nucleotides outside the gene matches: 7. Germline assignment: CDR1 MNHEY and CDR2 SMNVEV (reference sequence). This CDR3 comprises 15 residues. The CDR3 is CASSLVLAGTYEQYF. CDR3 coding DNA: TGTGCCAGCAGTTTGGTTCTAGCGGGAACTTACGAGCAGTACTTC.

The chain employs TRBV6-5 and TRBJ1-3; D is ambiguous. Per germline, CDR1 MNHEY and CDR2 SVGAGI. This CDR3 has 15 amino acids. V lost 6 bases and J 0 bases, leaving 12 bases between the germline ends. CDR3 sequence (DNA): TGTGCCAGCAGACCCCGCGGGTCCTCTGGAAACACCATATATTTT. Its translation: CASRPRGSSGNTIYF.

This clone has a handful of counts. The rearrangement joins TRBV5-6 to TRBJ1-2, with 8 bases aligning to TRBD1. Looked up from germline, CDR1 is SGHDT and CDR2 is YYEEEE. CDR3 length: 15 residues. V lost 4 bases, J lost 5 bases, and 10 bases stayed unmatched. CDR3 region: CASSLNRDRIYGYTF. The CDR3 bases are TGTGCCAGCAGCCTAAACCGGGACAGGATATATGGCTACACCTTC. The entire variable domain, with the rest obtained from reference TRBV5-6 and TRBJ1-2, is as follows: DAGVTQSPTHLIKTRGQQVTLRCSPKSGHDTVSWYQQALGQGPQFIFQYYEEEERQRGNFPDRFSGHQFPNYSSELNVNALLLGDSALYLCASSLNRDRIYGYTFGSGTRLTVV.

This clone was observed once. The J gene is TRBJ2-3, the V gene TRBV7-7; 10 nucleotides align to TRBD2. V was clipped by 4 bases and J by 6 bases; unmatched bases: 7. CDR3 length: 15 residues. CDR1 SSHAT and CDR2 FNYEAQ come from the germline V gene (reference sequence). CDR3 residues: CASSSRPGLADTQYF. DNA of the CDR3: TGTGCCAGCAGCTCCAGACCGGGACTAGCGGATACGCAGTATTTT.

The genes are TRBV21-1 and TRBJ2-1; the D segment call TRBD1 is taken from the table without a DNA check. TRBV21-1 is shown as a pseudogene. The CDR3 is 15 amino acids. The CDR3 is CASSPTTGAIYEQFF. CDR3 in DNA: TGTGCCAGCAGCCCCACGACAGGGGCTATCTATGAGCAGTTCTTC.

This clone has just a few counts. The chain couples TRBV19 to TRBJ2-2; the match to TRBD2 covers 8 bases. This CDR3 spans 15 amino acids. CDR1 is LNHDA and CDR2 is SQIVND in the germline V gene (reference sequence). V trimming: 8 bases; J trimming: 0 bases; junction bases outside the gene matches: 5. CDR3 nucleotide sequence: TGTGCCAGTTGTCCGGGAGGGGCGAACACCGGGGAGCTGTTTTTT. Protein sequence: CASCPGGANTGELFF.

The CDR3 loop is CATSGQRERFNEQFF. In DNA, the CDR3 is TGTGCCACCAGCGGTCAGCGGGAGAGGTTCAATGAGCAGTTCTTC. This rearrangement joins TRBV15 to TRBJ2-1; 8 bases are a match to TRBD2. This CDR3 contains 15 residues. J was trimmed by 6 bases and V by 5 bases; bases with no gene match: 9. Germline V lookup: CDR1 LNHNV, CDR2 YYDKDF (reference sequence).

J is TRBJ2-1 and V is TRBV9; the match to TRBD2 covers 13 bases. This CDR3 has 15 amino acids. V trimming: 4 bases; J trimming: 6 bases; junction bases outside the gene matches: 4. Germline lookup yields CDR1 SGDLS and CDR2 YYNGEE. The CDR3 DNA reads TGTGCCAGCAGCACGCGGACTAGCGGGGGCAATGAGCAGTTCTTC. Protein: CASSTRTSGGNEQFF.

This rearrangement joins TRBV6-1 to TRBJ2-2, with 10 nucleotides matching TRBD1. The trim removed 8 bases at V and 6 bases at J, leaving 6 bases unmatched. The CDR3 runs to 14 residues. The germline V gene has CDR1 MNHNS and CDR2 SASEGT. The CDR3 coding sequence is TGTGCCAGCCTGGTCGGGACAGGGGCCGGGGAGCTGTTTTTT. Translated: CASLVGTGAGELFF.